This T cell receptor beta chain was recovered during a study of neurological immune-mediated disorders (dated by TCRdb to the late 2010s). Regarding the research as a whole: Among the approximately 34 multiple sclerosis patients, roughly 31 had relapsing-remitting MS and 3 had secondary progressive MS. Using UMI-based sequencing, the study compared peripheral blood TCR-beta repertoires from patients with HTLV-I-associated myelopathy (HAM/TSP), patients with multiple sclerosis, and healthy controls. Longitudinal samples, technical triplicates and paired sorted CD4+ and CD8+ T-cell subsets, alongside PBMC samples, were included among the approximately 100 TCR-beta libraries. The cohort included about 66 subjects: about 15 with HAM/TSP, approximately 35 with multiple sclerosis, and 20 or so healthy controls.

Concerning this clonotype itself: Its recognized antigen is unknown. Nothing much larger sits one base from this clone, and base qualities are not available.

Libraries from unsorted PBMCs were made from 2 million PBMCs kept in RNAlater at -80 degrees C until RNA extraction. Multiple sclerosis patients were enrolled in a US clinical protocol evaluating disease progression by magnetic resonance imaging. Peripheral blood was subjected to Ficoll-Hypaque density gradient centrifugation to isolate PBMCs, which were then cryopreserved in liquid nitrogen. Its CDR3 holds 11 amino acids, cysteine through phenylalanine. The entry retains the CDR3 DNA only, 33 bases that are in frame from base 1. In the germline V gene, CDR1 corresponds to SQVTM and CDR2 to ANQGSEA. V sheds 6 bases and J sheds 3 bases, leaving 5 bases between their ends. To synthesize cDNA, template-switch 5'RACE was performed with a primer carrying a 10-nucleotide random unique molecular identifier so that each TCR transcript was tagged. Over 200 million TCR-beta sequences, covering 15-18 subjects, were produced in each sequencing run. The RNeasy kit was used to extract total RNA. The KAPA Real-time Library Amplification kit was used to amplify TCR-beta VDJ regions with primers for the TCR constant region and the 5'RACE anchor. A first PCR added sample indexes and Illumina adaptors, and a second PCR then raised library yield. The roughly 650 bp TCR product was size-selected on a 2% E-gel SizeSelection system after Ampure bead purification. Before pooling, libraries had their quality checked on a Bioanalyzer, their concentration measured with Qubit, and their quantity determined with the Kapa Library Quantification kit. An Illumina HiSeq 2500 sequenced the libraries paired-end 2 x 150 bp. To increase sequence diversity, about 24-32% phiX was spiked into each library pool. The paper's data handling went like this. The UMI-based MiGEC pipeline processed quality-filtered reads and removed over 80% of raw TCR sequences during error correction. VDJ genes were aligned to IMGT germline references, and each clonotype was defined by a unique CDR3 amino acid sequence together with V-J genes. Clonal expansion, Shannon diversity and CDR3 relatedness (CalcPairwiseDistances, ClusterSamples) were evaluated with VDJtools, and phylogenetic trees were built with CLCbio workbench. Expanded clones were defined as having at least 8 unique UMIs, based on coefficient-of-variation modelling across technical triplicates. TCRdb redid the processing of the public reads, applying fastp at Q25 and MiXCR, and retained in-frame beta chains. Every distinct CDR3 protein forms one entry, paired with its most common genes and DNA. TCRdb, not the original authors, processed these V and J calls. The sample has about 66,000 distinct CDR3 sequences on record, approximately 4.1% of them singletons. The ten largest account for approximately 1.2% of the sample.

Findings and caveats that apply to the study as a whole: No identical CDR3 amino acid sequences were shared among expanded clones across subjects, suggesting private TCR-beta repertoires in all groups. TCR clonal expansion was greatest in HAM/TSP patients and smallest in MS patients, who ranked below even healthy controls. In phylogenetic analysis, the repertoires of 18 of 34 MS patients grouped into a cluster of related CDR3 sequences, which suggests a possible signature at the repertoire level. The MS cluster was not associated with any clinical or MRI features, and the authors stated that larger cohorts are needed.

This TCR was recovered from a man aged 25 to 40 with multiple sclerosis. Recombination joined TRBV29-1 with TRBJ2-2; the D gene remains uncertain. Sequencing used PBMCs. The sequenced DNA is TGCAGCGTCGGGCACACCGGGGAGCTGTTTTTT. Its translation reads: CSVGHTGELFF.